This T cell receptor (beta chain) was sequenced in a study of PD-1 blockade in classical Hodgkin lymphoma. Overall study results and limits: Only CD4+ TCR diversity, not CD8+, had risen significantly by C4D1.

V shed 5 bases and J shed 4 bases, with 17 bases lying between them. Germline lookup yields CDR1 LNHDA and CDR2 SQIVND (reference sequence). The CDR3 has 15 amino acids. Every patient relapsed after autologous stem cell transplantation, and brentuximab vedotin exposure varied. Produced via immunoSEQ multiplex PCR; TCRdb's table is partial and in-frame only. The sample has tens of thousands of clones; more than 70% are singletons. With respect to this clone: Its target is not known.

Source: peripheral blood mononuclear cells (PBMCs), taken at baseline. This receptor was identified in a human donor with classical Hodgkin lymphoma. The chain carries TRBV19 and TRBJ1-2, with D possibly being TRBD1 (5 bases). The CDR3 spells CASSVRDPGGYGYTF. For the CDR3, the DNA is TGTGCCAGTAGTGTCCGGGACCCCGGCGGCTATGGCTACACCTTC.